This entry features one T cell receptor beta chain sequence. The antigen is undetermined. The PCR ran on 60 Vbeta and 13 Jbeta primers. Only in-frame clones appear in the TCRdb table, and some are missing; sequencing was by immunoSEQ multiplex PCR. The sample has about 160,000 clones, approximately 78% seen once. The ends were cut back, 7 bases at V and 3 bases at J, with 12 bases in the middle. Germline V lookup: CDR1 MNHNS, CDR2 SASEGT. The CDR3 has 14 amino acids. These data come from a study of cytomegalovirus exposure and HLA in healthy donors. General study findings and limits: In an earlier analysis, most TCR beta V segments were productive about 87% or about 30% of the time. Whilst most TCR sequences proved rare, a subset of public TCRs occurred across many donors. Of the V segments, some could not be distinguished, including TRBV6-2 and TRBV6-3, and were excluded. The study put 150 to 200 TCR beta chains on its list as cytomegalovirus-associated.

The sequenced sample consisted of PBMCs. The chain links TRBV6-1 to TRBJ1-4, with D possibly being TRBD1 (6 bases). This TCR was sampled from a woman aged 18 to 35 in good health and CMV-seronegative. CDR3 protein: CASKQGPANEKLFF. The CDR3, as DNA: TGTGCCAGCAAACAGGGCCCAGCTAATGAAAAACTGTTTTTT.